Listed below are T cell receptor beta chains from one sample, sequenced in a study. In TCRdb, the 5' RACE reads were re-called with MiXCR into one record per CDR3 protein. The repertoire holds 35,000 to 50,000 distinct CDR3 sequences, with roughly 29% as singletons. The sequencing input was memory CD4+ T cells sorted from a lymph node. The receptors stem from a female donor with breast cancer. Each CDR3 is given with its conserved first and last residue. The D gene is left open where the match is weak. Where a row states a size, it is once, few, many or the class of an expanded clone; other rows omit it.

V: TRBV20-1
D: -
J: TRBJ2-3
size: -
CDR3: CSARDLALPTDTQYF
DNA: TGCAGTGCTAGAGATCTAGCTTTACCCACAGATACGCAGTATTTT

V: TRBV4-2
D: TRBD2
J: TRBJ2-3
size: once
CDR3: CAGSQDRPSGYSTDTQYF
DNA: TGTGCCGGCAGCCAAGATCGCCCTAGCGGTTATAGCACAGATACGCAGTATTTT

V: TRBV4-1
D: -
J: TRBJ2-3
size: few
CDR3: CASSQGVWRDTDTQYF
DNA: TGCGCCAGCAGCCAAGGGGTATGGAGGGACACAGATACGCAGTATTTT

V: TRBV27
D: TRBD2
J: TRBJ2-1
size: -
CDR3: CASSLTGLAGPGFF
DNA: TGTGCCAGCAGTTTAACAGGACTAGCGGGCCCGGGGTTCTTC

V: TRBV6-5
D: -
J: TRBJ2-4
size: few
CDR3: CASSYSYHRQDIQYF
DNA: TGTGCCAGCAGTTACTCATATCACCGACAGGACATTCAGTACTTC

V: TRBV29-1
D: -
J: TRBJ1-4
size: -
CDR3: CSVGARDANEKLFF
DNA: TGCAGCGTTGGAGCTCGGGACGCTAATGAAAAACTGTTTTTT

V: TRBV24-1
D: -
J: TRBJ2-1
size: -
CDR3: CATKDGPGAYNEQFF
DNA: TGTGCCACCAAAGACGGTCCCGGGGCTTACAATGAGCAGTTCTTC

V: TRBV6-2/TRBV6-3
D: -
J: TRBJ2-1
size: -
CDR3: CASRTSSYNEQFF
DNA: TGTGCGAGCAGAACTAGCTCCTACAATGAGCAGTTCTTC

V: TRBV4-1
D: -
J: TRBJ1-3
size: many
CDR3: CASSQLRSFAGNTIYF
DNA: TGCGCCAGCAGCCAACTACGGAGTTTCGCTGGAAACACCATATATTTT

V: TRBV12-3/TRBV12-4
D: TRBD1
J: TRBJ2-1
size: -
CDR3: CASSYGQGKQFF
DNA: TGTGCCAGCAGCTACGGACAGGGGAAGCAGTTCTTC

V: TRBV29-1
D: TRBD2
J: TRBJ2-2
size: -
CDR3: CSVDLGTSGRWGELFF
DNA: TGCAGCGTTGACCTTGGGACTAGCGGGCGATGGGGGGAGCTGTTTTTT

V: TRBV7-2
D: TRBD2
J: TRBJ2-3
size: -
CDR3: CTSSLAAGGDTQYF
DNA: TGTACCAGCAGCTTAGCAGCGGGAGGAGATACGCAGTATTTT

V: TRBV6-5
D: -
J: TRBJ2-2
size: -
CDR3: CASSYDTGTPNTGELFF
DNA: TGTGCCAGCAGTTACGATACAGGGACGCCGAACACCGGGGAGCTGTTTTTT

V: TRBV28
D: -
J: TRBJ2-5
size: many
CDR3: CASSSGTQQETQYF
DNA: TGTGCCAGCAGTTCCGGGACACAGCAAGAGACCCAGTACTTC

V: TRBV6-2/TRBV6-3
D: -
J: TRBJ2-6
size: few
CDR3: CASSSGLSSGANVLTF
DNA: TGTGCCAGCAGTTCGGGGTTGAGCTCTGGGGCCAACGTCCTGACTTTC

V: TRBV7-3
D: TRBD1
J: TRBJ2-2
size: few
CDR3: CASSLTGGAGRRDTGELFF
DNA: TGTGCCAGCAGCCTGACAGGGGGCGCGGGTCGCAGGGACACCGGGGAGCTGTTTTTT